The clone carrying this TCR beta chain was observed a few times. Its antigen is unknown. Making use of molecular barcodes, quantitative 5'-RACE generated TCR beta libraries. Each CDR3 protein gets one entry after TCRdb re-called the 5' RACE reads with MiXCR. The sample holds approximately 200,000 distinct CDR3 sequences, 10% to 15% seen once. This specimen belongs to a study of CD8 T cells in ankylosing spondylitis. Study observations and caveats: Earlier authors reported some of these motif variants in reactive arthritis synovial fluid and blood. Disease-associated clones were reportedly significantly overrepresented in matched ankylosing spondylitis synovial fluid.

The specimen sequenced was blood, either unsorted or a sorted T cell fraction (not recorded which). The source of this sequence is a male donor with ankylosing spondylitis or in good health (not recorded which).

The CDR3 DNA reads TGTGCCAGCAGCTTCGGGTCGGGGGTGAGCTACGAGCAGTACTTC. Amino acids: CASSFGSGVSYEQYF. J is TRBJ2-7 and V is TRBV11-2; D might be TRBD2 (6 bases). V dropped 3 bases and J dropped 3 bases, with 15 bases sitting between them. This CDR3 comprises 15 residues. Germline V gives CDR1 SGHAT, CDR2 FQNNGV.